This TCR beta chain comes out of a study of T cell repertoires in aging, cancer and after chemotherapy. Across the study: Patients with chronic lymphocytic leukemia were sampled before and after fludarabine- or bendamustine-based chemotherapy. Approximately 9 million TCR reads made up the full dataset. General study findings and limits: Hematological cancer patients had lymphoid organ infiltration that may impair thymic emigration or T cell expansion.

A mixed TRB-A/B primer pool amplified rearranged TRB by multiplex touch-down PCR. TCRdb processed the multiplex PCR reads anew with MiXCR; each CDR3 protein has one entry. The table lists roughly 3,200 distinct CDR3 sequences, around 45% of them singletons. Amplification of TCR beta used genomic DNA extracted from peripheral blood. Comment on this clonotype: The antigen is not known.

Germline CDR1 reads SGHAT; CDR2 reads FQDESV (reference sequence). J lost 6 bases, V lost 1 base, and 4 bases had no gene match. The CDR3 is made up of 16 amino acids. This sequence joins TRBV11-1 and TRBJ2-1; 12 bases line up with TRBD2. The sample comprised blood. This clonotype was sampled from a human donor with a blood cancer. CDR3 in amino acids: CASSLGRLAGVNEQFF. CDR3 DNA sequence: TGTGCCAGCAGCTTAGGTCGACTAGCGGGAGTCAATGAGCAGTTCTTC.